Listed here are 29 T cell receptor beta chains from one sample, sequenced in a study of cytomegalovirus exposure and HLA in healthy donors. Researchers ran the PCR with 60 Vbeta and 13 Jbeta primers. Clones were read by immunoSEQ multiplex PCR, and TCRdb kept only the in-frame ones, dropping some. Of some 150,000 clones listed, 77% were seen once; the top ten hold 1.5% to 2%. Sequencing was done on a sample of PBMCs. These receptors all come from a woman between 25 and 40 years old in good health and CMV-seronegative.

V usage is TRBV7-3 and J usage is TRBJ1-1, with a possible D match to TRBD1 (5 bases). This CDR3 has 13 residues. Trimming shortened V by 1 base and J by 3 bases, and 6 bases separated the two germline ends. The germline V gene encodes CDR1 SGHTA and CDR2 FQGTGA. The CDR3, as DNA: TGTGCCAGCAGCTTAAGCAGGGACACTGAAGCTTTCTTT. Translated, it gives CASSLSRDTEAFF.

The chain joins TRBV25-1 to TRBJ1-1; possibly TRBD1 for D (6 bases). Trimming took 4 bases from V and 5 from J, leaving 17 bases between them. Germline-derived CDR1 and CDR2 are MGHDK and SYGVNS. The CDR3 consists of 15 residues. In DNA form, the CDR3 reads TGTGCCAGCAGTGCCCGGGGGGGGGCGATTACTGAAGCTTTCTTT. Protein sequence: CASSARGGAITEAFF.

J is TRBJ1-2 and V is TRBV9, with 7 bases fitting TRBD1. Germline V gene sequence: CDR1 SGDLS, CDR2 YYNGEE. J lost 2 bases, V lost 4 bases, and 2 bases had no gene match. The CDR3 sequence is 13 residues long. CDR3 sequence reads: CASSQDRNYGYTF. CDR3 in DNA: TGTGCCAGCAGCCAGGACAGGAACTATGGCTACACCTTC.

CDR3 nucleotide sequence: TGTGCCAGCAGACCCCTAATGCGGGGAGGCTACACCTTC. Protein product: CASRPLMRGGYTF. The chain employs TRBV28 and TRBJ1-2, with unresolved D. In germline, CDR1 is MDHEN, CDR2 SYDVKM. The CDR3 has 13 residues. Trimming took off 6 bases at V and 8 bases at J, with 16 bases between the two ends.

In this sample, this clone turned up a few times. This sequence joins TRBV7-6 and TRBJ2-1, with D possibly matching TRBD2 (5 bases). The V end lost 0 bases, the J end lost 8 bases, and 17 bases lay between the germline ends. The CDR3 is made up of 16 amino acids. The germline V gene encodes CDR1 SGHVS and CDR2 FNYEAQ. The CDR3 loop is CASSLAGSRLGHEQFF. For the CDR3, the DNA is TGTGCCAGCAGCTTAGCGGGGAGCAGGCTCGGGCATGAGCAGTTCTTC.

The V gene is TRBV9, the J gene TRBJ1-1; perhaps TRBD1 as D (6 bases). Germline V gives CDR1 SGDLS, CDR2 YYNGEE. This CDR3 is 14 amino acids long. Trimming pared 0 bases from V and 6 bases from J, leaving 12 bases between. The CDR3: CASSVGGQGAEAFF. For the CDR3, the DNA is TGTGCCAGCAGCGTAGGGGGGCAAGGTGCTGAAGCTTTCTTT.

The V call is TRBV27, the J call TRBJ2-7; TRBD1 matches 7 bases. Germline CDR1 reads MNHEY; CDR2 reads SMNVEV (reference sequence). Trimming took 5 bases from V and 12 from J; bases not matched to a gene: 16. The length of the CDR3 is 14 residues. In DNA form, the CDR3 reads TGTGCCAGCAGTCCTAAGGGGGCCCCCGGCACTCGGTACTTC. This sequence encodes CASSPKGAPGTRYF.

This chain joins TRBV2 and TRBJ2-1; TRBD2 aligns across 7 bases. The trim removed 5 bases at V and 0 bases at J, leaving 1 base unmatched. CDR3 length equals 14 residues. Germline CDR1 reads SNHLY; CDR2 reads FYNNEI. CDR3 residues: CASSSGISYNEQFF. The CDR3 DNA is TGTGCCAGCAGTAGCGGGATCTCCTACAATGAGCAGTTCTTC.

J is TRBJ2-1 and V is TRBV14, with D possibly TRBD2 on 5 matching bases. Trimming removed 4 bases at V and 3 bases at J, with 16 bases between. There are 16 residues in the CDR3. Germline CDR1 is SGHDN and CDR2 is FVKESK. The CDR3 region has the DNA TGTGCCAGCAGCCCGAGGAGGCGGAGACTCTACAATGAGCAGTTCTTC. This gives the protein CASSPRRRRLYNEQFF.

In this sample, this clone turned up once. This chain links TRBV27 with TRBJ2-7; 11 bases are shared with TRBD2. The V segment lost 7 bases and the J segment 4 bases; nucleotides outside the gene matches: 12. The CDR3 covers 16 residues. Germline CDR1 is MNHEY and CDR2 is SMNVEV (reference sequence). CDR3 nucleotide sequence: TGTGCCAGCACCCAACTAGCGGGAGAGGGGCTGTACGAGCAGTACTTC. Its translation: CASTQLAGEGLYEQYF.

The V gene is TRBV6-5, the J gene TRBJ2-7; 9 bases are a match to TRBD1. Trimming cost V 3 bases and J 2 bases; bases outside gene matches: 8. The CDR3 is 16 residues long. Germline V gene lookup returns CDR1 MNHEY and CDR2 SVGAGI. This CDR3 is CASSYKTGQGTYEQYF. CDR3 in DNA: TGTGCCAGCAGTTATAAAACGGGACAGGGAACCTACGAGCAGTACTTC.

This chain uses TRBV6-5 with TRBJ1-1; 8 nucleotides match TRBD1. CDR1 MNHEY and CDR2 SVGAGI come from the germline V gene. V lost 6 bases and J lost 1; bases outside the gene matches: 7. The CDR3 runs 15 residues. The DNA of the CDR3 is TGTGCCAGCAGGCCAGGGGGCAGTAAGAACACTGAAGCTTTCTTT. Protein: CASRPGGSKNTEAFF.

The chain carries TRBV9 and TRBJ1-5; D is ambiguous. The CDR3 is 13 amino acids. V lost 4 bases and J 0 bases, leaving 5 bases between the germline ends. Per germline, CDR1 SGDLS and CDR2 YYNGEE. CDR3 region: CASSRGSNQPQHF. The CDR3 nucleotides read TGTGCCAGCAGCCGCGGTAGCAATCAGCCCCAGCATTTT.

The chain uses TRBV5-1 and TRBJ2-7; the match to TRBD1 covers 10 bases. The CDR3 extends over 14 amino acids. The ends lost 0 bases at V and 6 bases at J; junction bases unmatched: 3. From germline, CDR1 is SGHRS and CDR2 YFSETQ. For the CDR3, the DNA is TGCGCCAGCAGCTTGGGGGACAGGGGTGCCGAGCAGTACTTC. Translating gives CASSLGDRGAEQYF.

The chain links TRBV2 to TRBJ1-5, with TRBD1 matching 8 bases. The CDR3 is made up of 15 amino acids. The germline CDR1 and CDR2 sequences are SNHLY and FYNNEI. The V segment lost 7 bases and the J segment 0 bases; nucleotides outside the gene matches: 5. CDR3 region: CASNRDRYSNQPQHF. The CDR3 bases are TGTGCCAGCAATCGGGACAGGTATAGCAATCAGCCCCAGCATTTT.

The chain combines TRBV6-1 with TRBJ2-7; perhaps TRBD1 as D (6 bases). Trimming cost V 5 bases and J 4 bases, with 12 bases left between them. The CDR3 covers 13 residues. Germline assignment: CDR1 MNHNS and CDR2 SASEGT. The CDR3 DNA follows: TGTGCCAGCAGTATTTGGACAGCTTACGAGCAGTACTTC. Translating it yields CASSIWTAYEQYF.

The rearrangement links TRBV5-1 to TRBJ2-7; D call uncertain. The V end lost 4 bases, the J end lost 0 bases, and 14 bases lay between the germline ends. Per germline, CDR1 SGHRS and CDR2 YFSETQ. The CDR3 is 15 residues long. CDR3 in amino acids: CASSPQRGSSYEQYF. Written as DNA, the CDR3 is TGCGCCAGCAGCCCCCAACGAGGCAGCTCCTACGAGCAGTACTTC.

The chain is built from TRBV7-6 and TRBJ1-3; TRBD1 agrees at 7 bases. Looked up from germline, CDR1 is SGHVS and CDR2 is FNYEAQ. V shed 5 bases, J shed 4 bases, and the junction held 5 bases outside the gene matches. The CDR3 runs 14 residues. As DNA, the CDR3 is TGTGCCAGCAGCACACAGGGGTGGGGAAACACCATATATTTT. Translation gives CASSTQGWGNTIYF.

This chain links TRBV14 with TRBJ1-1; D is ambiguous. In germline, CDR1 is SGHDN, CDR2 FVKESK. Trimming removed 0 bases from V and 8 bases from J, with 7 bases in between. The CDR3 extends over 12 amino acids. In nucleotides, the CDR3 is TGTGCCAGCAGCCAAGATTGGGCCGAAGCTTTCTTT. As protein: CASSQDWAEAFF.

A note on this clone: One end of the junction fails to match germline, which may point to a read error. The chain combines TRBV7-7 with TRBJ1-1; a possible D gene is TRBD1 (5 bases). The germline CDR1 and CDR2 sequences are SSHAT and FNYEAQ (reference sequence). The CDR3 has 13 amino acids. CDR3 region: CASSPGGVAEAFF. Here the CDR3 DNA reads TGTGCTAGCAGCCCCGGGGGGGTTGCTGAAGCTTTCTTT.

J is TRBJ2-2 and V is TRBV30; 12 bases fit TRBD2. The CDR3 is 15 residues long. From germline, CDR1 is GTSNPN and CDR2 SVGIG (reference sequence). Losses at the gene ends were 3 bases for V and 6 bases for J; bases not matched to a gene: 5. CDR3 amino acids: CAWSAGLAGAGELFF. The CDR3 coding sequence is TGTGCCTGGAGCGCGGGACTAGCGGGCGCCGGGGAGCTGTTTTTT.

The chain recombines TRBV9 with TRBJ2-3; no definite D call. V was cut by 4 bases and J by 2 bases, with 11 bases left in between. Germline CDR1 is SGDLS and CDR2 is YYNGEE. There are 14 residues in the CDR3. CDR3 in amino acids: CASSTSMNTDTQYF. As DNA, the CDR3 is TGTGCCAGCAGCACATCCATGAACACAGATACGCAGTATTTT.

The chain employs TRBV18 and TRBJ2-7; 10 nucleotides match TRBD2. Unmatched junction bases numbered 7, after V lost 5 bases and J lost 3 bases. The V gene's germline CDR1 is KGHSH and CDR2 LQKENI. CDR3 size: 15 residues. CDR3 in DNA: TGTGCCAGCTCAGCTACTAGCGGGACCGTCTACGAGCAGTACTTC. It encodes CASSATSGTVYEQYF.

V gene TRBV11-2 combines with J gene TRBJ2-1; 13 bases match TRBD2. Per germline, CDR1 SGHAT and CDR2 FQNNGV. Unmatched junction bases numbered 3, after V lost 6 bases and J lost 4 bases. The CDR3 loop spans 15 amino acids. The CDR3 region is CASRELAGGYNEQFF. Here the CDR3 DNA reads TGTGCCAGCAGGGAACTAGCGGGGGGGTACAATGAGCAGTTCTTC. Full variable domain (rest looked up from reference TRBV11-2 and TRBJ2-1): EAGVAQSPRYKIIEKRQSVAFWCNPISGHATLYWYQQILGQGPKLLIQFQNNGVVDDSQLPKDRFSAERLKGVDSTLKIQPAKLEDSAVYLCASRELAGGYNEQFFGPGTRLTVL.

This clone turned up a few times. The CDR3 region is CASALAGDTGELFF. The CDR3 bases are TGTGCCAGCGCTTTAGCGGGGGACACCGGGGAGCTGTTTTTT. The rearrangement uses TRBV2 and TRBJ2-2; 9 bases match TRBD2. The CDR3 totals 14 residues. The ends lost 8 bases at V and 3 bases at J; junction bases unmatched: 4. Germline V gene lookup returns CDR1 SNHLY and CDR2 FYNNEI.

CDR3 sequence (DNA): TGTGCTAGTGGTTTGGCGACACAAAGGGGCTCGAACACTGAAGCTTTCTTT. Protein sequence: CASGLATQRGSNTEAFF. The genes are TRBV12-5 and TRBJ1-1; D possibly corresponds to TRBD1 (5 bases). There are 17 residues in the CDR3. Germline V gives CDR1 LGHNT, CDR2 FRNRAP. Between the trimmed V and J ends, which lost 1 base and 1 base, there was a span of 16 bases.

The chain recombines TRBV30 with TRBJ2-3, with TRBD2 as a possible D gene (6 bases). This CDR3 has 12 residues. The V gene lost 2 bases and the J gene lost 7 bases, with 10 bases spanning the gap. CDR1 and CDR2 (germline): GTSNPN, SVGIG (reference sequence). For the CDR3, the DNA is TGTGCCTGGAGTCATAGCGGTAATACGCAGTATTTT. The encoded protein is CAWSHSGNTQYF.

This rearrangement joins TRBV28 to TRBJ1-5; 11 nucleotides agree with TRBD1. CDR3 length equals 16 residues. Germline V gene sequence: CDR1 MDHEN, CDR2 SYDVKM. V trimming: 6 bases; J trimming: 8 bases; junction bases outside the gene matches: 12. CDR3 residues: CASRRTGGDWGKPQHF. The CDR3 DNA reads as TGTGCCAGCAGAAGGACAGGGGGCGACTGGGGGAAGCCCCAGCATTTT.

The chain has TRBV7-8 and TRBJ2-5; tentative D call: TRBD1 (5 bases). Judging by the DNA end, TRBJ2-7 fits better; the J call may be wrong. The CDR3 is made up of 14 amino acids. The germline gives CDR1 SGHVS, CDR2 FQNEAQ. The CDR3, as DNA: TGTGCCAGCAGCTTAGTAGGAAGGGGTTCCGAGCAGTACTTC. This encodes CASSLVGRGSEQYF.